These 3 T cell receptor beta chains were all obtained from the same sample, sequenced in a study of T cell responses to AZD1222 COVID-19 vaccine. TCRdb keeps only in-frame clones here, not all; method: immunoSEQ multiplex PCR. In the table there are fewer than 120,000 clones, 80% to 90% of which are singletons. Material: peripheral blood, obtained 28 days after the second AZD1222 dose. These receptors all stem from an adult who received the AZD1222 COVID-19 vaccine.

This clone has just one count. V is TRBV2 and J is TRBJ2-1; no definite D call. V dropped 8 bases and J dropped 0 bases, with 5 bases sitting between them. The CDR3 contains 12 residues. In germline, CDR1 is SNHLY, CDR2 FYNNEI. The CDR3 bases are TGTGCCAGCCTTAGCTCCTACAATGAGCAGTTCTTC. Residues: CASLSSYNEQFF. The full variable domain, in which reference TRBV2 and TRBJ2-1 provide the parts outside the CDR3, is EPEVTQTPSHQVTQMGQEVILRCVPISNHLYFYWYRQILGQKVEFLVSFYNNEISEKSEIFDDQFSVERPDGSNFTLKIRSTKLEDSAMYFCASLSSYNEQFFGPGTRLTVL.

This chain connects TRBV3-1 (or the pseudogene TRBV3-2) to TRBJ2-7; D might be TRBD2 (6 bases). Per the germline V gene, CDR1 is LGHDT and CDR2 is YNNKEL (reference sequence). Trimming left V 3 bases short and J 7 bases short, with 13 bases between. The CDR3 spans 13 residues. CDR3 coding DNA: TGTGCCAGCAGCCAGACTAGTATGGGTGAGCAGTACTTC. As protein: CASSQTSMGEQYF.

The chain uses TRBV14 and TRBJ1-3, with D uncertain. The length of the CDR3 is 13 residues. Trimming removed 4 bases from V and 5 bases from J, with 9 bases in between. Germline V CDR1 and CDR2: SGHDN, FVKESK. The CDR3 sequence: CASSPSIRNTIYF. The CDR3 bases are TGTGCCAGCAGCCCCAGTATCAGAAACACCATATATTTT.